The 32 T cell receptor beta chains reported below all come from one sample, sequenced in a study of OX40 agonist ivuxolimab in advanced cancers. Produced via immunoSEQ multiplex PCR; TCRdb's table is partial and in-frame only. The sample has around 82,000 clones, about 89% seen once. The input for sequencing was CD4+ or CD8+ T cells sorted from blood, taken in a trial of the OX40 agonist ivuxolimab. The receptor set was obtained from an adult with an advanced solid tumor such as melanoma, head and neck, liver or kidney cancer.

This chain joins TRBV13 and TRBJ2-3; D unclear. Germline V lookup: CDR1 PRHDT, CDR2 FYEKMQ (reference sequence). This CDR3 has 14 amino acids. Trimming removed 3 bases from V and 0 bases from J, with 7 bases in between. The CDR3 spells CASSFYGSTDTQYF. The CDR3 DNA reads TGTGCCAGCAGCTTTTACGGCAGCACAGATACGCAGTATTTT.

This chain's CDR3 is CASSLGVPGELFF. The CDR3 region has the DNA TGTGCCAGCAGCTTAGGGGTCCCCGGGGAGCTGTTTTTT. The chain links TRBV7-3 to TRBJ2-2; D is uncertain. The CDR3 is made up of 13 amino acids. Germline CDR1 and CDR2: SGHTA and FQGTGA. Between the trimmed V and J ends, which lost 2 bases and 6 bases, there was a span of 7 bases.

The chain employs TRBV2 and TRBJ1-1; TRBD1 is a possible D gene (5 bases). CDR1 and CDR2 (germline): SNHLY, FYNNEI. The CDR3 is 12 amino acids. The ends were cut back, 3 bases at V and 8 bases at J, with 10 bases in the middle. The CDR3 DNA reads as TGTGCCAGCAGTGATCCCGGGGACGAAGCTTTCTTT. As protein: CASSDPGDEAFF.

J is TRBJ2-2 and V is TRBV27; 7 bases align to TRBD2. The CDR3 has 15 amino acids. Per germline, CDR1 MNHEY and CDR2 SMNVEV (reference sequence). The V and J ends lost 7 bases and 1 base, in that order; junction bases with no gene match: 6. The CDR3 region has the DNA TGTGCCAGCAATGTGGGCGGGGGGAACACCGGGGAGCTGTTTTTT. This translates into CASNVGGGNTGELFF.

This chain uses TRBV9 with TRBJ2-7; D not certain. The CDR3 is 14 amino acids. Trimming removed 2 bases from V and 3 bases from J, with 12 bases in between. Per the germline V gene, CDR1 is SGDLS and CDR2 is YYNGEE. The CDR3, as DNA: TGTGCCAGCAGCGTGGACGGTTCCTTCTACGAGCAGTACTTC. Translated, it gives CASSVDGSFYEQYF.

V usage is TRBV27 and J usage is TRBJ2-7, with D maybe TRBD2 (6 bases). V was trimmed by 5 bases and J by 1 base, leaving 12 bases between them. Germline V gives CDR1 MNHEY, CDR2 SMNVEV (reference sequence). The CDR3 is 14 residues long. The CDR3 region is CASSPAGGSYEQYF. The CDR3 DNA is TGTGCCAGCAGTCCAGCCGGGGGTTCCTACGAGCAGTACTTC.

The chain recombines TRBV7-9 with TRBJ2-4; D is perhaps TRBD1 (5 bases). Per the germline V gene, CDR1 is SEHNR and CDR2 is FQNEAQ (reference sequence). The ends were cut back, 5 bases at V and 6 bases at J, with 20 bases in the middle. This CDR3 has 16 amino acids. The CDR3 coding sequence is TGTGCCAGCAGCGCGCCCTTCAGGGAAGAGAGAAACATTCAGTACTTC. Translating gives CASSAPFREERNIQYF.

The V gene is TRBV2, the J gene TRBJ2-2; maybe TRBD2 (7 bases). Germline CDR1 is SNHLY and CDR2 is FYNNEI. Deletions cut 6 bases from V and 5 bases from J, with 16 bases between. CDR3 length: 15 residues. The CDR3 sequence: CASSLRGGGTGELFF. CDR3 nucleotides: TGTGCCAGCAGCCTAAGGGGGGGTGGGACCGGGGAGCTGTTTTTT. Using reference TRBV2 and TRBJ2-2 for the parts outside the CDR3, the full variable domain is EPEVTQTPSHQVTQMGQEVILRCVPISNHLYFYWYRQILGQKVEFLVSFYNNEISEKSEIFDDQFSVERPDGSNFTLKIRSTKLEDSAMYFCASSLRGGGTGELFFGEGSRLTVL.

The V and J genes are TRBV23-1 and TRBJ1-5, with unresolved D. TRBV23-1 falls under the ORF class, with uncertain function. This CDR3 region has 16 residues. The ends were cut back, 4 bases at V and 0 bases at J, with 13 bases in the middle. CDR3 residues: CASSRGPQDSNQPQHF. The CDR3 coding sequence is TGCGCCAGCAGTCGAGGGCCGCAGGATAGCAATCAGCCCCAGCATTTT.

The V call is TRBV27, the J call TRBJ2-7; 7 positions match TRBD1. The CDR3 consists of 13 residues. Germline CDR1 reads MNHEY; CDR2 reads SMNVEV (reference sequence). Losses at the gene ends were 6 bases for V and 4 bases for J; bases not matched to a gene: 6. CDR3 in amino acids: CASRPGTAYEQYF. The CDR3 region has the DNA TGTGCCAGCAGGCCCGGGACAGCTTACGAGCAGTACTTC.

This clone came up once. The V gene is TRBV27, the J gene TRBJ2-1; possibly TRBD1 for D (6 bases). The CDR3 has 14 residues. Trimming removed 0 bases from V and 8 bases from J, with 11 bases in between. CDR1 and CDR2 from the germline V gene are MNHEY and SMNVEV (reference sequence). CDR3 coding DNA: TGTGCCAGCAGTTTATCCCAGGGGATGGATGAGCAGTTCTTC. Protein sequence: CASSLSQGMDEQFF.

This chain links TRBV2 with TRBJ1-1, with D hard to call. Germline CDR1 and CDR2: SNHLY and FYNNEI. Trimming removed 6 bases from V and 1 base from J, with 9 bases in between. There are 13 residues in the CDR3. The CDR3 sequence: CASSARENTEAFF. For the CDR3, the DNA is TGTGCCAGCAGCGCCCGTGAGAACACTGAAGCTTTCTTT.

The V and J genes are TRBV5-1 and TRBJ1-6; TRBD1 might be the D (6 bases). The CDR3 consists of 20 residues. Germline V gene data show CDR1 as SGHRS and CDR2 as YFSETQ. Trimming shortened V by 1 base and J by 4 bases, and 24 bases separated the two germline ends. CDR3 region: CASSLLGTSAQGQYNSPLHF. The CDR3 DNA reads TGCGCCAGCAGCTTGCTCGGGACCTCCGCCCAGGGGCAGTATAATTCACCCCTCCACTTT. The full variable domain, rest sourced from reference TRBV5-1 and TRBJ1-6, is KAGVTQTPRYLIKTRGQQVTLSCSPISGHRSVSWYQQTPGQGLQFLFEYFSETQRNKGNFPGRFSGRQFSNSRSEMNVSTLELGDSALYLCASSLLGTSAQGQYNSPLHFGNGTRLTVT.

This sequence joins TRBV19 and TRBJ2-1; D not certain. CDR1 is LNHDA and CDR2 is SQIVND in the germline V gene (reference sequence). This CDR3 has 11 amino acids. This CDR3 is CAAVAYNEQFF. CDR3 DNA: TGTGCGGCGGTGGCCTACAATGAGCAGTTCTTC. The whole variable domain, filled in from reference TRBV19 and TRBJ2-1, reads DGGITQSPKYLFRKEGQNVTLSCEQNLNHDAMYWYRQDPGQGLRLIYYSQIVNDFQKGDIAEGYSVSREKKESFPLTVTSAQKNPTAFYLCAAVAYNEQFFGPGTRLTVL.

The chain couples TRBV6-1 to TRBJ1-4; TRBD1 might be the D (5 bases). CDR1 is MNHNS and CDR2 is SASEGT in the germline V gene. The V end was cut by 4 bases, the J end by 1 base, with 7 bases between. The CDR3 is made up of 14 amino acids. The CDR3 coding sequence is TGTGCCAGCAGTGGACAGCTAACTAATGAAAAACTGTTTTTT. This translates into CASSGQLTNEKLFF.

J is TRBJ2-1 and V is TRBV5-1, with D perhaps TRBD1 (6 bases). This CDR3 is 14 amino acids long. The V gene's germline CDR1 is SGHRS and CDR2 YFSETQ. The V gene lost 7 bases and the J gene lost 5 bases, with 16 bases spanning the gap. The CDR3 coding sequence is TGCGCCAGCCGCGCGCAGGGGTCTGACAATGAGCAGTTCTTC. Its translation is CASRAQGSDNEQFF.

The J gene is TRBJ1-5, the V gene TRBV27; possibly TRBD1 for D (5 bases). The CDR3 covers 15 residues. Germline loops: CDR1 MNHEY, CDR2 SMNVEV (reference sequence). V was shortened by 6 bases and J by 6 bases, with 18 bases between the two germline ends. CDR3 in amino acids: CASRWNAGGGQPQHF. The CDR3 DNA reads TGTGCCAGCAGGTGGAACGCGGGTGGGGGTCAGCCCCAGCATTTT.

The genes are TRBV6-5 and TRBJ1-2; 12 bases are shared with TRBD1. This CDR3 is 15 amino acids long. The J segment lost 4 bases and the V segment lost 4 bases, leaving 4 bases of the junction unmatched. The V gene's germline CDR1 is MNHEY and CDR2 SVGAGI. The CDR3 bases are TGTGCCAGCAGTTGGGGGGGACAGGGGGCCTATGGCTACACCTTC. Amino acids: CASSWGGQGAYGYTF.

The chain uses TRBV29-1 and TRBJ2-7; 10 bases are a match to TRBD2. The CDR3 contains 24 residues. Trimming removed 5 bases from V and 1 base from J; junction bases left unmatched: 35. Germline V gene lookup returns CDR1 SQVTM and CDR2 ANQGSEA. The DNA of the CDR3 is TGCAGCGTTTTTGGTTGGGGGCGAATGGGCGCTAGCGGGAGAACTAGGATACTTTCCTACGAGCAGTACTTC. It translates to CSVFGWGRMGASGRTRILSYEQYF.

This clone appeared a single time. The rearrangement joins TRBV7-8 to TRBJ2-3; D is ambiguous. The ends were cut back, 6 bases at V and 6 bases at J, with 10 bases in the middle. Germline V gene data show CDR1 as SGHVS and CDR2 as FQNEAQ. The CDR3 runs to 12 residues. The CDR3 DNA sequence: TGTGCCAGCAGTCACGGACCGGATACGCAGTATTTT. Translated, it gives CASSHGPDTQYF.

In its sample, this clone was seen once. This chain connects TRBV9 to TRBJ2-7; D is unresolved. The CDR3 sequence is 10 residues long. Trimming stripped 5 bases from V and 7 bases from J, with 7 bases between. From germline, CDR1 is SGDLS and CDR2 YYNGEE. The chain's CDR3 is CASRVGEQYF. The CDR3 nucleotides read TGTGCCAGCAGGGTTGGTGAGCAGTACTTC.

The chain recombines TRBV9 with TRBJ2-7; TRBD1 aligns across 7 bases. The V gene end was trimmed by 3 bases and the J gene end by 6 bases; junction bases not matched to a gene: 18. The CDR3 length is 17 residues. Per the germline V gene, CDR1 is SGDLS and CDR2 is YYNGEE. The CDR3 DNA sequence: TGTGCCAGCAGCGGTGGAGAGGCGCGACAGGGACAGCTCGAGCAGTACTTC. Residues: CASSGGEARQGQLEQYF.

The chain is built from TRBV5-1 and TRBJ2-7; a weak D match, TRBD2 (5 bases). V lost 2 bases and J lost 4, with 10 bases in between. CDR1 is SGHRS, CDR2 YFSETQ, per germline. CDR3 length: 13 amino acids. This chain's CDR3 is CASSLGSEYEQYF. CDR3 DNA sequence: TGCGCCAGCAGCTTAGGTAGCGAGTACGAGCAGTACTTC.

The J gene is TRBJ2-7, the V gene TRBV28; the D gene is possibly TRBD2 (6 bases). The germline V and J ends were trimmed by 8 bases and 2 bases, with 16 bases remaining between them. The CDR3 runs 14 residues. The V gene's germline CDR1 is MDHEN and CDR2 SYDVKM. The CDR3 protein is CASVSPGLPYEQYF. CDR3 nucleotide sequence: TGTGCCAGCGTCTCTCCGGGACTCCCCTACGAGCAGTACTTC.

The gene calls are TRBV19 and TRBJ2-1, with D perhaps being TRBD1 or TRBD2 (5 bases each). Germline CDR1 reads LNHDA; CDR2 reads SQIVND (reference sequence). V was pared by 6 bases and J by 4 bases, with 13 bases between. The CDR3 length is 14 residues. DNA for the CDR3: TGTGCCAGTAGCGAGGAGAGGGGTTACAATGAGCAGTTCTTC. Its translation: CASSEERGYNEQFF.

The chain is built from TRBV6-6 and TRBJ2-1; D might be TRBD1 (6 bases). This CDR3 contains 16 residues. Trimming removed 6 bases at V and 8 bases at J, with 23 bases between. The germline gives CDR1 MNHNY, CDR2 SVGAGI (reference sequence). The CDR3: CASRSRISRGGDEQFF. In nucleotides, the CDR3 is TGTGCCAGCAGGAGCCGTATCTCCAGGGGTGGAGATGAGCAGTTCTTC.

The chain joins TRBV19 to TRBJ2-2, with D possibly matching TRBD2 (5 bases). V shed 6 bases and J shed 1 base, with 12 bases lying between them. Germline CDR1 LNHDA, CDR2 SQIVND (reference sequence). This CDR3 has 15 amino acids. CDR3 in DNA: TGTGCCAGTAGGTTGGACTCCGGGAACACCGGGGAGCTGTTTTTT. Residues: CASRLDSGNTGELFF.

CDR3 sequence (DNA): TGTGCCAGCAGCTTAGACGGAATTAACACTGAAGCTTTCTTT. Amino acids: CASSLDGINTEAFF. This chain joins TRBV7-2 and TRBJ1-1; D remains ambiguous. CDR3 length: 14 amino acids. V lost 1 base and J lost 2, with 8 bases in between. Germline assignment: CDR1 SGHTA and CDR2 FQGNSA.

V and J are TRBV30 and TRBJ1-1; maybe TRBD1 (5 bases). The V and J ends lost 5 bases and 0 bases respectively, with 16 bases between them. The CDR3 consists of 15 residues. The V gene's germline CDR1 is GTSNPN and CDR2 SVGIG (reference sequence). CDR3 sequence (DNA): TGTGCCTGGCGCCTATCCGGGACCCTGAACACTGAAGCTTTCTTT. The encoded protein is CAWRLSGTLNTEAFF.

The chain links TRBV7-9 to TRBJ2-7, with 7 bases that match TRBD1. Losses at the gene ends were 5 bases for V and 6 bases for J; bases not matched to a gene: 4. The CDR3 is 12 amino acids. The germline CDR1 and CDR2 sequences are SEHNR and FQNEAQ (reference sequence). The CDR3 loop reads CASSEAGGEQYF. The CDR3 nucleotides read TGTGCCAGCAGCGAGGCAGGGGGCGAGCAGTACTTC.

V usage is TRBV6-1 and J usage is TRBJ2-7; D is unclear. Trimming took 5 bases from V and 5 from J, leaving 10 bases between them. The CDR3 contains 12 residues. Germline values: CDR1 MNHNS, CDR2 SASEGT. The CDR3 loop is CASSSPTNEQYF. CDR3 DNA sequence: TGTGCCAGCAGTTCCCCTACTAACGAGCAGTACTTC.

This clone appeared a few times. The chain uses TRBV28 and TRBJ2-5, with unresolved D. V shed 6 bases and J shed 10 bases, with 15 bases lying between them. The CDR3 runs to 12 residues. Germline V lookup: CDR1 MDHEN, CDR2 SYDVKM. CDR3 sequence reads: CASRTPNGGQYF. The CDR3 DNA sequence: TGTGCCAGCAGAACCCCGAATGGTGGCCAGTACTTC.